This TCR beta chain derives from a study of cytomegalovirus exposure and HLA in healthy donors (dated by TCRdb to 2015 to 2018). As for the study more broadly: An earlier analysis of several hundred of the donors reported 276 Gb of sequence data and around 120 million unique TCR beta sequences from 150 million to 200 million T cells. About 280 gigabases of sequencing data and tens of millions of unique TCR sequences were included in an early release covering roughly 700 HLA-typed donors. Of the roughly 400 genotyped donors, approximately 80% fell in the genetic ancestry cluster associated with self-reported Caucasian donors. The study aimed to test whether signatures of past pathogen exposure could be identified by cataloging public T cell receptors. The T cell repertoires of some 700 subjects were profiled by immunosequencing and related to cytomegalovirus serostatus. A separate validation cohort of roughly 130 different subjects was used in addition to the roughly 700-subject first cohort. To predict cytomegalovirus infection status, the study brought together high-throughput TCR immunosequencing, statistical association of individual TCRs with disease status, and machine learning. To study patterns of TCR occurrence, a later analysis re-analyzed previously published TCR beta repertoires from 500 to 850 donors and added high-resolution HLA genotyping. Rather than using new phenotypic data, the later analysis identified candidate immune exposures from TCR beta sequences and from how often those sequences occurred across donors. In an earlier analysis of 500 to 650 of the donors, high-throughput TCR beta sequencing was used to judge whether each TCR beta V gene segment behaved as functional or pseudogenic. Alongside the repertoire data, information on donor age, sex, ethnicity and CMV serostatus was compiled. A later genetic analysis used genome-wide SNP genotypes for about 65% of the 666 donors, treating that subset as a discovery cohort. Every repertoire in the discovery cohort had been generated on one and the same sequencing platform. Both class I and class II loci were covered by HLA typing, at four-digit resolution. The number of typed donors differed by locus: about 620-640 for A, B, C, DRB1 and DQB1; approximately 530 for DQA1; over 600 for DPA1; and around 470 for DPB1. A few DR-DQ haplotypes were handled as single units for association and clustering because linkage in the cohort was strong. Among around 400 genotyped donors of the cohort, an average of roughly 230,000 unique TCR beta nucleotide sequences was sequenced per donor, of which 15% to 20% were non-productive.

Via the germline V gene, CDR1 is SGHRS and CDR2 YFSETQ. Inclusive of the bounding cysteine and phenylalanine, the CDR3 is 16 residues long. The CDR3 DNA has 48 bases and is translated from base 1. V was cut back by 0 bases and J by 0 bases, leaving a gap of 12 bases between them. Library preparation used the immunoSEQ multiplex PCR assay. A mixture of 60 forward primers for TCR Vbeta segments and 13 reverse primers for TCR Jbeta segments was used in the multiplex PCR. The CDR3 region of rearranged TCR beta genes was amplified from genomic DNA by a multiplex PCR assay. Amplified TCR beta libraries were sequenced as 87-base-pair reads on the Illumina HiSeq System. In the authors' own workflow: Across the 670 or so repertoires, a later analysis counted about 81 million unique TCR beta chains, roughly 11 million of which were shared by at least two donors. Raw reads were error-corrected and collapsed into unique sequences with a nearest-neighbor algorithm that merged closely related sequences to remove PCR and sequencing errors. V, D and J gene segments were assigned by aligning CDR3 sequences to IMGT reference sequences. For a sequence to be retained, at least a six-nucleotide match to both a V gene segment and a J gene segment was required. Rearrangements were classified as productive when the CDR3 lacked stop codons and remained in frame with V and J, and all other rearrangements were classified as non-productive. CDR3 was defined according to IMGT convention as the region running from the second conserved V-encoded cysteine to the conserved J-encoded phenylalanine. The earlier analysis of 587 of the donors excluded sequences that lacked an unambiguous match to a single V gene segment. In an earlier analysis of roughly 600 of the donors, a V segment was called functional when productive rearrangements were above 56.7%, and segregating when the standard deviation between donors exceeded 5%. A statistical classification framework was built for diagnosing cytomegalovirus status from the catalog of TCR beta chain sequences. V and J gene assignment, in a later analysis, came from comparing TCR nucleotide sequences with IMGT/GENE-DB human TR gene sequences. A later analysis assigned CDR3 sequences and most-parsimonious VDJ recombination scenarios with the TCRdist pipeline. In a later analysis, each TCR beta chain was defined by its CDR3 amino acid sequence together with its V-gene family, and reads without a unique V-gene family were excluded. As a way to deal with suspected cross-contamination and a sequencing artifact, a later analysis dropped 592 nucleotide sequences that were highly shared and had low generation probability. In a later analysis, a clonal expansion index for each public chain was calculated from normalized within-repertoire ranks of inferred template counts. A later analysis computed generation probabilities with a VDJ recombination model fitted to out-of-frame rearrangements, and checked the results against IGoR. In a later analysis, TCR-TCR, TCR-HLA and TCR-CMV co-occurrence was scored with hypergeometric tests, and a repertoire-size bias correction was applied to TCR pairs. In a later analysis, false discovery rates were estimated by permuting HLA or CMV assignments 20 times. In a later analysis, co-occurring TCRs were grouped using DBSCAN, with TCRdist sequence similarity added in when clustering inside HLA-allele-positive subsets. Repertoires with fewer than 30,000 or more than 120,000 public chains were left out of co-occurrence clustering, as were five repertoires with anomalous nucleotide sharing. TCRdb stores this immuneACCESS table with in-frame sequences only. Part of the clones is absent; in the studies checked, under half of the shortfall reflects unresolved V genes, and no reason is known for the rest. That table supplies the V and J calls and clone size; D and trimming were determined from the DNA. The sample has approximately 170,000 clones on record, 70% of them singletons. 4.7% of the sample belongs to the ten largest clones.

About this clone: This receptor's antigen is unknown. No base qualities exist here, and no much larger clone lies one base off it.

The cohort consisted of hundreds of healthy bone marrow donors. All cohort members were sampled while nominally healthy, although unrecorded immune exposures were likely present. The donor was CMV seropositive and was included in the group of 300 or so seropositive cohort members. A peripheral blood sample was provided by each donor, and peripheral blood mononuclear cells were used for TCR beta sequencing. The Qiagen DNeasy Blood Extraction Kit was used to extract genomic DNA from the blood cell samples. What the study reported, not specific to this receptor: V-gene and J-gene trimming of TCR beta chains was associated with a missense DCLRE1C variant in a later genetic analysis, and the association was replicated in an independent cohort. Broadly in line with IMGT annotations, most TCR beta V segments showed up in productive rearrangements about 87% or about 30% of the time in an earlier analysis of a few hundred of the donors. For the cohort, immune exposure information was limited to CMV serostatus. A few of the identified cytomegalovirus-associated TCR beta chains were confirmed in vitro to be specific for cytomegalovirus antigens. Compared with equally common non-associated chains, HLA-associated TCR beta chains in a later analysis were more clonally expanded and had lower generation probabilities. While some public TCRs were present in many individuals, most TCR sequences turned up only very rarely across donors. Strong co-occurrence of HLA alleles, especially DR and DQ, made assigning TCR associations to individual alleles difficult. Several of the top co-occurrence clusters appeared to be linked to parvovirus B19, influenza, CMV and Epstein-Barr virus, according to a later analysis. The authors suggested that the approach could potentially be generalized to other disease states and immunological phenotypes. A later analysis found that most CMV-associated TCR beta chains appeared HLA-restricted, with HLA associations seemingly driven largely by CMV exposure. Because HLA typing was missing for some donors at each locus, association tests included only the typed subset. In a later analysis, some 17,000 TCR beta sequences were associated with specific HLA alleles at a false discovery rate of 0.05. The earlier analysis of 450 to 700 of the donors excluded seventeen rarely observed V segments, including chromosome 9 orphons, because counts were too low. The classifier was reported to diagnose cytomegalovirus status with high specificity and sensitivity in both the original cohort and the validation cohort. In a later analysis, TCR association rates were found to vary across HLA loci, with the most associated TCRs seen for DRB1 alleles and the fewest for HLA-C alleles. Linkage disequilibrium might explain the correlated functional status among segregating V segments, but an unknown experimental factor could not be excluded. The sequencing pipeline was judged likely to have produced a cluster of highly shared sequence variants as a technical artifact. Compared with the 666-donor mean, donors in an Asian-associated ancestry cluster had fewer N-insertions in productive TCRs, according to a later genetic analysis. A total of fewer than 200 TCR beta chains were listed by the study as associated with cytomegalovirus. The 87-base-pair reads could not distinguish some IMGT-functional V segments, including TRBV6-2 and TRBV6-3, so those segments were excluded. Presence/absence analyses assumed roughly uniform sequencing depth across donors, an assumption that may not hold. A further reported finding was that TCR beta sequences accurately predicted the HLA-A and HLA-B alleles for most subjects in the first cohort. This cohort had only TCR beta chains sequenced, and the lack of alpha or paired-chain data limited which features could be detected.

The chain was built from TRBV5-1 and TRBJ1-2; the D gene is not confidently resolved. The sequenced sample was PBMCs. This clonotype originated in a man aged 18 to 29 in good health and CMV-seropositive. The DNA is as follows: TGCGCCAGCAGCTTGGATACGGGGATGCCTAACTATGGCTACACCTTC. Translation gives CASSLDTGMPNYGYTF.